These 3 T cell receptor beta chains came from one sample sequenced in a study of blood T cell repertoires in COVID-19. Sequencing was performed with immunoSEQ multiplex PCR; in TCRdb, only in-frame clones are kept and a portion is missing. The table has a few hundred thousand clones, roughly 84% seen once; the top ten hold 0.7% to 1%. The sequenced sample was peripheral blood. The receptor source for this set is a human donor with COVID-19, enrolled during active disease. The donor label of this sample is uncertain.

This sequence joins TRBV13 and TRBJ1-1; the match to TRBD1 covers 7 bases. V lost 5 bases, J lost 0 bases, and 6 bases stayed unmatched. This CDR3 spans 15 amino acids. Germline V gene sequence: CDR1 PRHDT, CDR2 FYEKMQ (reference sequence). The DNA for the CDR3 is TGTGCCAGCAGCCCCCGACAGGGAATGAACACTGAAGCTTTCTTT. It is translated as CASSPRQGMNTEAFF. Using reference TRBV13 and TRBJ1-1 for the parts outside the CDR3, the full variable domain is AAGVIQSPRHLIKEKRETATLKCYPIPRHDTVYWYQQGPGQDPQFLISFYEKMQSDKGSIPDRFSAQQFSDYHSELNMSSLELGDSALYFCASSPRQGMNTEAFFGQGTRLTVV.

The chain has TRBV9 and TRBJ2-4; 7 nucleotides agree with TRBD1. This CDR3 spans 13 amino acids. Germline V lookup: CDR1 SGDLS, CDR2 YYNGEE. The junction had 7 bases not matched to a gene; V was cut back by 4 bases and J by 9 bases. CDR3 loop: CASSPDGQAIQYF. As DNA, the CDR3 is TGTGCCAGCAGCCCTGACGGACAGGCCATTCAGTACTTC.

Here the CDR3 DNA reads TGCAGCGGCGCGACAGGGGACGGCTATGGCTACACCTTC. Its protein is CSGATGDGYGYTF. The genes are TRBV29-1 and TRBJ1-2; TRBD1 matches 8 bases. With 7 bases clipped from V and 4 bases from J, the junction kept 8 bases outside the gene matches. The CDR3 is made up of 13 amino acids. Germline CDR1 and CDR2: SQVTM and ANQGSEA.